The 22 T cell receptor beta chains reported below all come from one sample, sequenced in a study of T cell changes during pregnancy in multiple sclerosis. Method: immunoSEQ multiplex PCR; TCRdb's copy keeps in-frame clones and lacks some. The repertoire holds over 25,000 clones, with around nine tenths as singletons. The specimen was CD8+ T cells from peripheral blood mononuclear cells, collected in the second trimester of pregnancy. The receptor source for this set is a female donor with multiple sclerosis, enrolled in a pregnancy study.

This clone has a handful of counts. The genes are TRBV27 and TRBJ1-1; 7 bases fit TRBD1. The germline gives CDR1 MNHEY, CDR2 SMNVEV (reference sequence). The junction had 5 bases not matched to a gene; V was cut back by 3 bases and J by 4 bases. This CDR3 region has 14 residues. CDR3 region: CASSLVYRGTEAFF. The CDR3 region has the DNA TGTGCCAGCAGTTTGGTCTACAGGGGCACTGAAGCTTTCTTT.

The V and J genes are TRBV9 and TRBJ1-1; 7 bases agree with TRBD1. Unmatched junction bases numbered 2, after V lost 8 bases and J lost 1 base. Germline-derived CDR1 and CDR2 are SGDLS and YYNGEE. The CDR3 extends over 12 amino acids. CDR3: CARDRTNTEAFF. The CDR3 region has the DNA TGTGCCAGGGACAGGACGAACACTGAAGCTTTCTTT.

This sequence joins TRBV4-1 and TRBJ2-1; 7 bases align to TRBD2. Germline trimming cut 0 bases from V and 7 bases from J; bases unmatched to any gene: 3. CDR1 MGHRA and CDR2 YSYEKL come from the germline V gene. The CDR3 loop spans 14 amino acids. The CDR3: CASSQDPGGNEQFF. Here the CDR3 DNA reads TGCGCCAGCAGCCAAGACCCCGGGGGGAATGAGCAGTTCTTC.

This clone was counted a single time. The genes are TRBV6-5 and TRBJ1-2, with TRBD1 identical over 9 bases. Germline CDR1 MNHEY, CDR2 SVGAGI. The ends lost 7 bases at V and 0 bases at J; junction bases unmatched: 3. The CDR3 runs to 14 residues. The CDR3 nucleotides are TGTGCCAGCATGGGGACAGGGCCTAACTATGGCTACACCTTC. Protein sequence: CASMGTGPNYGYTF.

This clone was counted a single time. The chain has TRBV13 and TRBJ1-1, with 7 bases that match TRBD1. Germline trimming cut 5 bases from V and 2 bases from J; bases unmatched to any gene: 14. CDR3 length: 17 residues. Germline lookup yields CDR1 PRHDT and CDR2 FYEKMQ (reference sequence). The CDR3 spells CASSAWRVRGINTEAFF. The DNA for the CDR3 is TGTGCCAGCAGCGCCTGGAGGGTCAGGGGGATTAACACTGAAGCTTTCTTT.

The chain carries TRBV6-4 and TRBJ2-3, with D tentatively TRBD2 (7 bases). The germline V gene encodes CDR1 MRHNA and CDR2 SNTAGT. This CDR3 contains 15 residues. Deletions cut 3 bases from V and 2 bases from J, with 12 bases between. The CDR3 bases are TGTGCCAGCAGTGAGAAGGGGGGGGCCACAGATACGCAGTATTTT. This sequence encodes CASSEKGGATDTQYF.

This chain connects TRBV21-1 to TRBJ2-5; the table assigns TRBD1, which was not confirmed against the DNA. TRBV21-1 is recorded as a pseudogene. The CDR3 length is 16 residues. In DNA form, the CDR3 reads TGTGCCAGCAGCAATCCCTCGGGACAGCCTAAAGAGACCCAGTACTTC. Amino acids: CASSNPSGQPKETQYF.

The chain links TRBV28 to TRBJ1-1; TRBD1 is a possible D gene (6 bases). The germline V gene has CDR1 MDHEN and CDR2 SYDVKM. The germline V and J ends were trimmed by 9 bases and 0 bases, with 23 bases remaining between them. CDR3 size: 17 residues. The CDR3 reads CASQTGALEGMNTEAFF. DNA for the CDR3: TGTGCCAGTCAGACAGGAGCCCTCGAGGGCATGAACACTGAAGCTTTCTTT.

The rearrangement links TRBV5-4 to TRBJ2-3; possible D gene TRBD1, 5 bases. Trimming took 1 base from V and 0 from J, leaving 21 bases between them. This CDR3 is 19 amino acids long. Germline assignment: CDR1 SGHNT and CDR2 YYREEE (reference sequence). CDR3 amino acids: CASSLRGWAVNTSTDTQYF. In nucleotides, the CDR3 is TGTGCCAGCAGCTTGAGGGGTTGGGCAGTCAATACTAGCACAGATACGCAGTATTTT.

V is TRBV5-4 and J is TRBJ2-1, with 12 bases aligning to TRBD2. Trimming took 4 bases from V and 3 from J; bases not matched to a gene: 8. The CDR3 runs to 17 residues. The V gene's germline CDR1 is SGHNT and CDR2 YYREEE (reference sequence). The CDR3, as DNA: TGTGCCAGCAGCCGCCTAGCGGGGGGGCCGGACTACAATGAGCAGTTCTTC. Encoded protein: CASSRLAGGPDYNEQFF.

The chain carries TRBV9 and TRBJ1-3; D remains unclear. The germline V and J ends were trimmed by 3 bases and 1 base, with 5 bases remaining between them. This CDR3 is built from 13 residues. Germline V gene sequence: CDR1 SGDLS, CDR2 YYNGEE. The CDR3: CASSGDSGNTIYF. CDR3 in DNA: TGTGCCAGCAGCGGCGATTCTGGAAACACCATATATTTT. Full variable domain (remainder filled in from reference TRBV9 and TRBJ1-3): DSGVTQTPKHLITATGQRVTLRCSPRSGDLSVYWYQQSLDQGLQFLIQYYNGEERAKGNILERFSAQQFPDLHSELNLSSLELGDSALYFCASSGDSGNTIYFGEGSWLTVV.

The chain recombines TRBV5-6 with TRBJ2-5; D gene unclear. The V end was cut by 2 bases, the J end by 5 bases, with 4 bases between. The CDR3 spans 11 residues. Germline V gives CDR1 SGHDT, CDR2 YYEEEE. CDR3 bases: TGTGCCAGCAGCTTCCTTGAGACCCAGTACTTC. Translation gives CASSFLETQYF.

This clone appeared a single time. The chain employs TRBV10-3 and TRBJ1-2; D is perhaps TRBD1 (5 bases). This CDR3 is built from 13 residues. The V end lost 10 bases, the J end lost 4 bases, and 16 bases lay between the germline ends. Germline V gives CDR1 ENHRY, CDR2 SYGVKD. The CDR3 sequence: CASLRGGGYGYTF. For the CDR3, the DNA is TGTGCCAGCCTGCGCGGGGGAGGCTATGGCTACACCTTC.

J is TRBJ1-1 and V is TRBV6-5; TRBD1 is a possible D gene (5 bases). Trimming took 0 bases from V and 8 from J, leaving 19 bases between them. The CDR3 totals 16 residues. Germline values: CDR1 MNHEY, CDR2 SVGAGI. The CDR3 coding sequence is TGTGCCAGCAGTTACTCGTTAGGACATCGGAGATGGGAAGCTTTCTTT. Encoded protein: CASSYSLGHRRWEAFF.

This CDR3 is CAIRQGTEQFF. Here the CDR3 DNA reads TGTGCCATCAGACAGGGAACTGAGCAGTTCTTC. The chain has TRBV10-3 and TRBJ2-1; perhaps TRBD1 as D (6 bases). The CDR3 is made up of 11 amino acids. V lost 6 bases and J lost 9, with 9 bases in between. Germline CDR1 and CDR2: ENHRY and SYGVKD.

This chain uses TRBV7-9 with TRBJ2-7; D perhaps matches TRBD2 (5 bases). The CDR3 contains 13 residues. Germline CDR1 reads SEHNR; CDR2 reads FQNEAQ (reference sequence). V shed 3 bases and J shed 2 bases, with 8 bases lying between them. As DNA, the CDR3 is TGTGCCAGCAGCTTCAGCGGAACCTACGAGCAGTACTTC. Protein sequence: CASSFSGTYEQYF.

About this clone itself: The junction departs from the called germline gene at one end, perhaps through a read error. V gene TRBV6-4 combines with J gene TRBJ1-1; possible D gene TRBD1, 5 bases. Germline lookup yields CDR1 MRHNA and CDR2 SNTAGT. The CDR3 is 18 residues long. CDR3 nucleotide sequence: TGTGCCAGCAGTTACTCGGTTTTTGGGGGACTCTTGAACACTGAAGCTTTCTTT. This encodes CASSYSVFGGLLNTEAFF.

CDR3: CASSLAVGGAYNEQFF. The CDR3 nucleotides are TGTGCCAGCAGCTTGGCCGTAGGGGGCGCCTACAATGAGCAGTTCTTC. The chain combines TRBV5-4 with TRBJ2-1, with 7 positions matching TRBD1. The V segment lost 0 bases and the J segment 2 bases; nucleotides outside the gene matches: 5. CDR3 length: 16 amino acids. Germline values: CDR1 SGHNT, CDR2 YYREEE (reference sequence).

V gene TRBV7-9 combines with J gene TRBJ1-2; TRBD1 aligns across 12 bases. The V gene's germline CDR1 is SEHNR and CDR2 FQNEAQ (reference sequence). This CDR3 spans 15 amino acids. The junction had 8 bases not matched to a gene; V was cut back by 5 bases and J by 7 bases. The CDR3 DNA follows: TGTGCCAGCAGCCCCGGGACAGGGGGCACGGGTGGCTACACCTTC. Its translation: CASSPGTGGTGGYTF.

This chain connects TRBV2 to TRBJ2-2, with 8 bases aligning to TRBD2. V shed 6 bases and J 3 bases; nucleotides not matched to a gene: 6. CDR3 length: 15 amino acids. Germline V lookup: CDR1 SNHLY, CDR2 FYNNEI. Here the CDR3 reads CASRRLAFDTGELFF. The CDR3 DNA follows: TGTGCCAGCAGGAGACTAGCGTTTGACACCGGGGAGCTGTTTTTT.

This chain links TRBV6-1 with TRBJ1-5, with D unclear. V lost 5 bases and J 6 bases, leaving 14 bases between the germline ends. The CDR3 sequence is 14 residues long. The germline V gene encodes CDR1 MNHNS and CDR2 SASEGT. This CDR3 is CASSRRVQGQPQHF. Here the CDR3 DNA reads TGTGCCAGCAGTAGGAGGGTTCAAGGTCAGCCCCAGCATTTT.

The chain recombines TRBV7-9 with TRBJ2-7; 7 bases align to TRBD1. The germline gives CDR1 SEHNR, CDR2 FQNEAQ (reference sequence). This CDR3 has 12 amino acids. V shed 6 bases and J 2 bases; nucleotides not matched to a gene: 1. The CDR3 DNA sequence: TGTGCCAGCAGTACAGGGGCCTACGAGCAGTACTTC. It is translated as CASSTGAYEQYF.